The T cell receptor (beta chain) described here comes from a study of T-cell memory formation after mild COVID-19 (dated by TCRdb to about 2021). Describing the broader study: TCR sequence clusters from the two donors were largely donor specific. The cohort was made up of two young adult volunteers, one female and one male, who were previously healthy. T-cell clones expanding and contracting after mild COVID-19 in a couple of donors were tracked by longitudinal TCRalpha and TCRbeta repertoire sequencing. What the study reported, not specific to this receptor: The second-wave clones that peaked on day 37 were not confirmed to be SARS-CoV-2 specific. Only a couple of mild cases were covered in the study, and larger cohorts including severe cases with pre-infection samples were considered necessary. Clones that contracted from day 15 to 85 showed balanced CD4/CD8 phenotypes, whereas a second wave of clones that expanded from day 15 to 37 leaned towards CD4+. Contracting CD4+ clones turned up mainly in the CM and EM memory subsets, whereas EMRA was where CD8+ clones were enriched. The detection of some responding clones in pre-infection memory suggests that pre-existing cross-reactive memory T cells joined the SARS-CoV-2 response.

Sequencing instrument: Illumina NovaSeq 6000. cDNA libraries for TCRalpha and TCRbeta were prepared by 5'RACE using constant-segment primers, with sample barcodes and unique molecular identifiers added. RNA was extracted from every sample with Trizol reagent. Amplification of the libraries took two PCR steps, and the second step added a second sample barcode plus Illumina TruSeq adapters. Libraries were sequenced on an Illumina NovaSeq with 2 x 150 bp paired-end reads. Under the source paper's analysis protocol: The reads were demultiplexed and collapsed into UMI-guided consensus sequences using migec v1.2.7. With mixcr v2.1.11, UMI consensuses were aligned to TRA and TRB V and J templates and assembled into clonotypes. A clonotype was counted as expanded or contracted only if both edgeR and NoisET called the change significant, with noise models trained on biological replicates. For edgeR calls, a false discovery rate-adjusted p below 0.01 and a log2 fold-change threshold of 1 were applied. As an exploratory analysis of dynamics, PCA with hierarchical clustering was applied to max-normalized trajectories of the 1000 most abundant clonotypes. The CD4 or CD8 phenotype of responding clones was assigned using the separately sequenced CD4+ and CD8+ repertoires. Using fastp trimming at Q25 and MiXCR clonotype assembly, TCRdb reanalyzed the public sequencing data and kept in-frame beta chains. Each entry merges the rows of one CDR3 protein and shows their most common DNA and genes. TCRdb's processing, not the authors', yielded these V and J calls. For this sample the table gives 350,000 to 450,000 distinct CDR3 sequences, of which about 24% were detected only once. Clones ranked in the top ten supply around 8.8% of the sample.

Ficoll-Paque density gradient centrifugation was the method used to isolate PBMCs. The germline V end is reduced by 0 bases and the J end by 15 bases; junction bases left unmatched: 19. From cysteine to phenylalanine, the CDR3 is 17 amino acids long. Only the CDR3 portion is preserved as DNA: 51 bases, with reading frame beginning at the first base. The germline V gene supplies CDR1 MGHRA and CDR2 YSYEKL. Concerning this clonotype itself: Its cognate antigen has yet to be identified. It has no much larger one-base neighbor in the sample; base qualities were not kept.

The sequenced material came from PBMCs or a T cell subset sorted from them (not recorded which). The V and J segments used are TRBV4-1 and TRBJ2-1, and TRBD1 matches 8 of the central bases. This TCR was recovered from an adult woman who had mild COVID-19 (a few samples of this study predate the infection). The sample titles of this study are shuffled in the database, so cell type and time point are left out; the donor was told from shared clones. CDR3 sequence: CASSQDQPGGVLAFPFF. The nucleotide sequence reads as follows: TGCGCCAGCAGCCAAGATCAACCAGGGGGCGTTTTGGCGTTCCCGTTCTTC.